The entry below gives a single T cell receptor (beta chain) sequence along with its context. What it binds is unknown. The CDR3 totals 14 residues. Per the germline V gene, CDR1 is LGHDT and CDR2 is YNNKEL (reference sequence). V was shortened by 1 base and J by 2 bases, with 8 bases between the two germline ends. These data belong to a study of post-analysis software for immune sequencing data. Study-level background: The cohort encompassed relapsing-remitting, secondary progressive and progressive-relapsing multiple sclerosis disease courses.

Overall study results and limits: Strong co-clustering by F measure was evident for samples that had been prepared in the same batch. TRBV5-6, TRBV5-1 and TRBV20-1 belonged to a set of roughly five TRBV segments that were more frequent in patients than controls. Significantly lower normalized Chao1 diversity was found in patients with multiple sclerosis relative to controls.

Prepared TCR beta cDNA libraries contained unique molecular identifiers. Once about 0.95 to 10 million T cells were used, about half a million cDNA molecules resulted. TCRdb redid the calling of the PCR reads with MiXCR, one entry per CDR3 protein. The sample holds 650,000 to 850,000 distinct CDR3 sequences; 53% are singletons and the top ten take under 6%. The sample consisted of blood. This receptor was obtained from a girl aged 10-17 years with multiple sclerosis. The chain uses TRBV3-1 and TRBJ1-2; D is uncertain. CDR3 DNA: TGTGCCAGCAGCCAAGTACATACGAACTATGGCTACACCTTC. Protein: CASSQVHTNYGYTF.